This TCR beta chain derives from a study of graft-versus-host responses after intestinal transplantation. General study points: In recipient marrow, GvH clones were found, and some appeared first in ileum or blood.

Both intraepithelial and lamina propria lymphocytes were released by processing graft tissue. Concerning this clone itself: Its antigen is undetermined.

CDR3 length: 14 amino acids. The V and J ends lost 4 bases and 4 bases, in that order; junction bases with no gene match: 4. Germline loops: CDR1 MNHEY, CDR2 SVGAGI. Repertoires were generated with immunoSEQ multiplex PCR, while TCRdb's copy carries only in-frame clones and drops some. The sample has over 60,000 clones, roughly 90% seen once; the top ten hold around 1.8%. The source material was ileum tissue, sampled less than 400 days after transplant. The clonotype was recovered from a human patient who received an intestinal transplant, so some T cells may come from the graft donor. The chain recombines TRBV6-5 with TRBJ2-7; 10 bases are a match to TRBD2. In DNA form, the CDR3 reads TGTGCCAGCAGTTCAGCGGGAGGGTTGTACGAGCAGTACTTC. Translated, it gives CASSSAGGLYEQYF.